This T cell receptor beta chain was observed in a study of OX40 agonist ivuxolimab in advanced cancers. Across the whole study: The drug used for patients, ivuxolimab, was an agonistic anti-OX40 (CD134) antibody. Head and neck, renal cell, melanoma or hepatocellular carcinoma were the cancers that dose-escalation patients had. Prior anti-PD-1, anti-PD-L1 or anti-CTLA-4 therapy was allowed; about 39% had some.

Study-wide findings and caveats: Clonal expansion among partial responders at 0.1-3.0 mg/kg ranked near the lowest.

As concerns this clone: The antigen is undetermined.

Looked up from germline, CDR1 is SGHRS and CDR2 is YFSETQ. This CDR3 has 15 amino acids. V shed 0 bases, J shed 1 base, and the junction held 3 bases outside the gene matches. Assay: immunoSEQ multiplex PCR; the TCRdb copy retains only in-frame clones and omits some. Of 37,000 or so clones listed, roughly 90% are singletons. The clonotype was recovered from an adult with an advanced solid tumor such as melanoma, head and neck, liver or kidney cancer. The chain uses TRBV5-1 and TRBJ2-7, with 8 bases fitting TRBD1. The source was CD4+ or CD8+ T cells sorted from blood, collected in a trial of the OX40 agonist ivuxolimab. CDR3: CASSLGQGLSYEQYF. CDR3 nucleotide sequence: TGCGCCAGCAGCTTGGGACAGGGGCTTTCCTACGAGCAGTACTTC.